This T cell receptor (beta chain) emerged from a study of CD8+CD57+ T cells in acquired aplastic anemia. The TCR beta profiling, which covered VDJ combination and CDR3 sequence, was carried out using genomic DNA as the template. TCRdb analysed the reads with MiXCR anew, one entry per CDR3 protein. The table records about 190,000 distinct CDR3 sequences, around 59% of them present only once. The study's findings and limits: Overlapping CD8+ CDR3 repertoires of patients and controls contained twenty-nine shared sequences.

As to this clonotype: Its cognate antigen is unknown.

The junction had 5 bases not matched to a gene; V was cut back by 1 base and J by 4 bases. The CDR3 has 16 amino acids. The germline gives CDR1 SNHLY, CDR2 FYNNEI. The J gene is TRBJ2-1, the V gene TRBV2, with 9 nucleotides matching TRBD2. Material for sequencing was sorted CD4+, CD8+, or CD8+CD57+ T cells (not recorded which) from PBMCs. This clonotype was obtained from a human donor in good health, serving as a control. CDR3: CASSEGWLAGYNEQFF. Here the CDR3 DNA reads TGTGCCAGCAGTGAAGGGTGGCTAGCGGGGTACAATGAGCAGTTCTTC. Together with reference TRBV2 and TRBJ2-1, the CDR3 gives the full variable domain: EPEVTQTPSHQVTQMGQEVILRCVPISNHLYFYWYRQILGQKVEFLVSFYNNEISEKSEIFDDQFSVERPDGSNFTLKIRSTKLEDSAMYFCASSEGWLAGYNEQFFGPGTRLTVL.